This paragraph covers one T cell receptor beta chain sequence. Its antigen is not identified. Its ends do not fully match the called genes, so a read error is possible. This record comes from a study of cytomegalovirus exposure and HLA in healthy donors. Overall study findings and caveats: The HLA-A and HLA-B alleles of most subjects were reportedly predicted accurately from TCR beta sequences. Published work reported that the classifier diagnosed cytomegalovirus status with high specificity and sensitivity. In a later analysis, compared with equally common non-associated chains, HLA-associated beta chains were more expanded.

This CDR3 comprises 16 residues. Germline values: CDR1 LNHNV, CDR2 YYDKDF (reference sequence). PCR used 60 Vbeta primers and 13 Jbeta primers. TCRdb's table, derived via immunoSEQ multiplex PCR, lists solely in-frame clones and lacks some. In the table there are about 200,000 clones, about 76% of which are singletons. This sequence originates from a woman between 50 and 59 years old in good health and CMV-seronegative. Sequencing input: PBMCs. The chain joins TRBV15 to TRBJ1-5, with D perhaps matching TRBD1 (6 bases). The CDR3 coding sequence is TGTGCCACCAACAGAAGACAGGCCTTTCGCAATCAGCCCCAGCATTTT. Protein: CATNRRQAFRNQPQHF.